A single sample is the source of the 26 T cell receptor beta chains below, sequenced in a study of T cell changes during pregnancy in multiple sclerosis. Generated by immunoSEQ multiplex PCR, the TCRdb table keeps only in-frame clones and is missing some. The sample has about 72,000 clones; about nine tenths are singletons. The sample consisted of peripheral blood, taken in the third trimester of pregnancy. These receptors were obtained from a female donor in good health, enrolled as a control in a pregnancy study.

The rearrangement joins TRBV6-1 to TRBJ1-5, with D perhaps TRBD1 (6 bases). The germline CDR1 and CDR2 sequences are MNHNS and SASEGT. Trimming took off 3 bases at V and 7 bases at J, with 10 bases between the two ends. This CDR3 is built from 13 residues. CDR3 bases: TGTGCCAGCAGTGAGAAACAGGGACAGCCCCAGCATTTT. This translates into CASSEKQGQPQHF.

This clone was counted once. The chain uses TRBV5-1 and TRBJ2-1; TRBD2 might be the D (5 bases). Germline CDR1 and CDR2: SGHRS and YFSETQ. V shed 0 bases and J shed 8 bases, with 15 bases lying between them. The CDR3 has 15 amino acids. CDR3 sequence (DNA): TGCGCCAGCAGCTTGGCCAGCGGCTTCGGCTATGAGCAGTTCTTC. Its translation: CASSLASGFGYEQFF.

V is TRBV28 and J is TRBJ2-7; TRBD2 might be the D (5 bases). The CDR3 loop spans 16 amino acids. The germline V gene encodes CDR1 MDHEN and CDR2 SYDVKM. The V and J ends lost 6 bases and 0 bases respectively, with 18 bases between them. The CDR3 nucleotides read TGTGCCAGCAGCCCCCCGGGGTCCCAGAGCTCCTACGAGCAGTACTTC. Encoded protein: CASSPPGSQSSYEQYF.

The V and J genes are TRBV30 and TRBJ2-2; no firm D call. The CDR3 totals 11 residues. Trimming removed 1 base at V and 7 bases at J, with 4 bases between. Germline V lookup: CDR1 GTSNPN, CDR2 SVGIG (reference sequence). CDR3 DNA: TGTGCCTGGAGTGCCTACGGGGAGCTGTTTTTT. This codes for CAWSAYGELFF. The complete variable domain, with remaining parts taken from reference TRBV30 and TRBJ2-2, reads SQTIHQWPATLVQPVGSPLSLECTVEGTSNPNLYWYRQAAGRGLQLLFYSVGIGQISSEVPQNLSASRPQDRQFILSSKKLLLSDSGFYLCAWSAYGELFFGEGSRLTVL.

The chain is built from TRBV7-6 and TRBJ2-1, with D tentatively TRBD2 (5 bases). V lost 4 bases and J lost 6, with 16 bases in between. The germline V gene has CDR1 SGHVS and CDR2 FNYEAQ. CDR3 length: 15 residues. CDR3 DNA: TGTGCCAGCAGCTCGACCGGGGATCAGGTCAATGAGCAGTTCTTC. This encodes CASSSTGDQVNEQFF.

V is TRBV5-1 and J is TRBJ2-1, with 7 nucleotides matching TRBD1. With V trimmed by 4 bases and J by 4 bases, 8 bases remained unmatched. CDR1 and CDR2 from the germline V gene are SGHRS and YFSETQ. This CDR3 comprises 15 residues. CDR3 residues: CASSETGFRYNEQFF. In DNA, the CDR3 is TGCGCCAGCAGCGAGACAGGGTTCCGATACAATGAGCAGTTCTTC.

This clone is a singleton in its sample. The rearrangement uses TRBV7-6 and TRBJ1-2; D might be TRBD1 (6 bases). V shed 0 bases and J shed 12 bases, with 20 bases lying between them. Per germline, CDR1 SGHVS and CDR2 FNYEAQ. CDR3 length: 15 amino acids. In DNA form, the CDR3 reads TGTGCCAGCAGCTTAGCCGAGGGGGGGTTTGGGGGCCACACCTTC. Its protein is CASSLAEGGFGGHTF.

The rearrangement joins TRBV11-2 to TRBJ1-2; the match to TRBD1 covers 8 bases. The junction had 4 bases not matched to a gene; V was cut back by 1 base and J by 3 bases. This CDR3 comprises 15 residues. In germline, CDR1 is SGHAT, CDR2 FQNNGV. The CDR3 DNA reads TGTGCCAGCAGCTTAGGTAGACAGGGGTACTATGGCTACACCTTC. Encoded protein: CASSLGRQGYYGYTF.

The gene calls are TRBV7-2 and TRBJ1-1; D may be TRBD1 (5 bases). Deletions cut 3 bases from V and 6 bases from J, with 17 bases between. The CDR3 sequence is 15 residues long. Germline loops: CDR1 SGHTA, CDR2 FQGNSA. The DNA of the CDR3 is TGTGCCAGCAGCTTTTACCGGGGGAATAGACCTGAAGCTTTCTTT. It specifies CASSFYRGNRPEAFF.

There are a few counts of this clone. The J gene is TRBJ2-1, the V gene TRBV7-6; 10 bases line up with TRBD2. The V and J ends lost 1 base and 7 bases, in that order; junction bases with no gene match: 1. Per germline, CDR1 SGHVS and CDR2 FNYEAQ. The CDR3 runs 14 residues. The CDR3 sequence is CASSLGSGRNEQFF. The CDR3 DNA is TGTGCCAGCAGCTTAGGTAGCGGGAGGAATGAGCAGTTCTTC.

The CDR3, as DNA: TGTGCCAGCAGCCAAGTTTATAGGGGGCGCGGACCTGAAGCTTTCTTT. Its translation is CASSQVYRGRGPEAFF. V gene TRBV4-2 combines with J gene TRBJ1-1, with 7 positions matching TRBD1. After removal of 1 base from V and 6 bases from J, the junction contained 11 bases not matched to a gene. The CDR3 consists of 16 residues. Germline CDR1 and CDR2: LGHNA and YNFKEQ.

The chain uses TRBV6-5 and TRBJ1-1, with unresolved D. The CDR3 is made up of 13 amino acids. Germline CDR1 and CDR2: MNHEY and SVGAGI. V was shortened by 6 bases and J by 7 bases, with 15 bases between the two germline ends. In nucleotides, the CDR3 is TGTGCCAGCAGCCGGAGTGGGGAGGTTGAAGCTTTCTTT. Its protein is CASSRSGEVEAFF.

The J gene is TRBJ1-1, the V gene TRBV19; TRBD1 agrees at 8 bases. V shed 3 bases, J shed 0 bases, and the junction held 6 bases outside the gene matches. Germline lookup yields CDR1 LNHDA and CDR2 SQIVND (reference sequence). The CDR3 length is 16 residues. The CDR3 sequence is CASSMKDREMNTEAFF. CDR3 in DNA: TGTGCCAGTAGTATGAAGGACAGGGAGATGAACACTGAAGCTTTCTTT.

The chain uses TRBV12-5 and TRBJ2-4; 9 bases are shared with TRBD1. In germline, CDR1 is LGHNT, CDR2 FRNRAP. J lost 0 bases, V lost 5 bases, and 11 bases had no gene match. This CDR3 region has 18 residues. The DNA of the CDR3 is TGTGCTAGTGGTCTTGGGACAGGGATGAGTGGAGCCAAAAACATTCAGTACTTC. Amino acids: CASGLGTGMSGAKNIQYF.

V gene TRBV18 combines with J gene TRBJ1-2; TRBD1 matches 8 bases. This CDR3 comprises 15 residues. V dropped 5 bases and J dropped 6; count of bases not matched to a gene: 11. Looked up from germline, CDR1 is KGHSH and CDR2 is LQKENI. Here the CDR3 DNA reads TGTGCCAGCTCATGGGGCAGGGGGCGTTCGGATGGCTACACCTTC. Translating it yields CASSWGRGRSDGYTF.

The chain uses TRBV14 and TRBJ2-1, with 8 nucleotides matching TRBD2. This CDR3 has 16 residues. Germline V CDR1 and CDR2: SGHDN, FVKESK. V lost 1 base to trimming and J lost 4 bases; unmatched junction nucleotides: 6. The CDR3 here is CASSQGAGRVYNEQFF. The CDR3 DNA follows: TGTGCCAGCAGCCAAGGCGCCGGGAGGGTGTACAATGAGCAGTTCTTC.

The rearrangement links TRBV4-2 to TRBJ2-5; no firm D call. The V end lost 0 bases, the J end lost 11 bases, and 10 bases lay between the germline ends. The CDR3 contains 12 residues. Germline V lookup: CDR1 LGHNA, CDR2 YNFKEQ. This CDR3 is CASSQDLREQYF. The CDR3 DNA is TGTGCCAGCAGCCAAGATCTCCGAGAGCAGTACTTC.

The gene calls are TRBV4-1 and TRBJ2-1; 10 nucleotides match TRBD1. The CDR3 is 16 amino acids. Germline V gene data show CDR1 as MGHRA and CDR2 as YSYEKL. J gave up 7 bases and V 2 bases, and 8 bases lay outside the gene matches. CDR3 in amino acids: CASSQPRQGASNEQFF. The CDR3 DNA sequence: TGCGCCAGCAGCCAACCCAGACAGGGGGCTTCAAATGAGCAGTTCTTC.

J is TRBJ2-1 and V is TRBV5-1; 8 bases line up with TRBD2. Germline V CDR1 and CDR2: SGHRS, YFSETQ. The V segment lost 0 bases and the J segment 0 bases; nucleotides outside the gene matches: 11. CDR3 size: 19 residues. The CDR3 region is CASSLGQAGGSSSYNEQFF. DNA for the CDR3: TGCGCCAGCAGCTTGGGGCAGGCGGGGGGCTCGAGCTCCTACAATGAGCAGTTCTTC. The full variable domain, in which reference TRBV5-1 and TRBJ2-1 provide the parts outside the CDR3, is KAGVTQTPRYLIKTRGQQVTLSCSPISGHRSVSWYQQTPGQGLQFLFEYFSETQRNKGNFPGRFSGRQFSNSRSEMNVSTLELGDSALYLCASSLGQAGGSSSYNEQFFGPGTRLTVL.

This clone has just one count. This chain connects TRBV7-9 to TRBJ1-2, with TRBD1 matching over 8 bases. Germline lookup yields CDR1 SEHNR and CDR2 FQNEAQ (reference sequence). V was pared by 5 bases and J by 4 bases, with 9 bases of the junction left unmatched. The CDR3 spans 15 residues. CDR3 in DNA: TGTGCCAGCAGCCAGAGCGGACAGGGTTTCTATGGCTACACCTTC. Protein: CASSQSGQGFYGYTF. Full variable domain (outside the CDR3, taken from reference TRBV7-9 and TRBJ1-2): DTGVSQNPRHKITKRGQNVTFRCDPISEHNRLYWYRQTLGQGPEFLTYFQNEAQLEKSRLLSDRFSAERPKGSFSTLEIQRTEQGDSAMYLCASSQSGQGFYGYTFGSGTRLTVV.

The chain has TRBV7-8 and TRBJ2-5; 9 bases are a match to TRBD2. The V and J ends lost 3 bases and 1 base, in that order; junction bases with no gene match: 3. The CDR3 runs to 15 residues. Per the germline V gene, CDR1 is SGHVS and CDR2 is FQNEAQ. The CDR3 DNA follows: TGTGCCAGCAGCTTGGGAGCGGGAGGCCAAGAGACCCAGTACTTC. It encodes CASSLGAGGQETQYF.

The CDR3 spells CASSPPRREAPYNEQFF. DNA for the CDR3: TGTGCCAGCAGCCCTCCGCGGCGGGAGGCCCCCTACAATGAGCAGTTCTTC. V usage is TRBV14 and J usage is TRBJ2-1, with 8 bases aligning to TRBD2. The trim removed 4 bases at V and 2 bases at J, leaving 10 bases unmatched. The CDR3 extends over 17 amino acids. Germline values: CDR1 SGHDN, CDR2 FVKESK.

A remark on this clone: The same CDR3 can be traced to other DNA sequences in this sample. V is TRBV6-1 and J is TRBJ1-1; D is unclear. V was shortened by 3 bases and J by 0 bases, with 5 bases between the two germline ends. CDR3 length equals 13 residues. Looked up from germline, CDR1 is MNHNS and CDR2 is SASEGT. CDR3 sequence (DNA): TGTGCCAGCAGTGACAGGATGAACACTGAAGCTTTCTTT. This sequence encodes CASSDRMNTEAFF.

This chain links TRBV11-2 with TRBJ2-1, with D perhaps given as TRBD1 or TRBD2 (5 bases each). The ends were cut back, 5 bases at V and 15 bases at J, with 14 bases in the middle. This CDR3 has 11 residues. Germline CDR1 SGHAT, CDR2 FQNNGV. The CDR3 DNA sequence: TGTGCCAGCAGCCTAGGACAAGGAGGGTTCTTC. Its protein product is CASSLGQGGFF.

The CDR3 spells CASSRQVDTEAFF. As DNA, the CDR3 is TGCGCCAGCAGCCGGCAGGTAGACACTGAAGCTTTCTTT. The gene calls are TRBV5-1 and TRBJ1-1, with D unresolved. The V gene lost 4 bases and the J gene lost 3 bases, with 10 bases spanning the gap. CDR1 is SGHRS and CDR2 is YFSETQ in the germline V gene. The CDR3 sequence is 13 residues long.

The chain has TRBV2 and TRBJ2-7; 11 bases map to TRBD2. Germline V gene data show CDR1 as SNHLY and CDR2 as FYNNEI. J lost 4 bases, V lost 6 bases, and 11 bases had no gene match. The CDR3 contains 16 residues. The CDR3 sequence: CASSAVTSGANYEQYF. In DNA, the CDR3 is TGTGCCAGCAGCGCTGTGACTAGCGGGGCAAATTACGAGCAGTACTTC.